Shown below are 29 T cell receptor beta chains from a single sample sequenced in a study of blood T cells in healthy people across ages. PCR was performed a second time for about 7 to 11 cycles using a sample-barcoded 5' primer and a J-beta primer mix. TCRdb re-called the 5' RACE reads through MiXCR, storing one row per CDR3 protein. The sample lists hundreds of thousands of distinct CDR3 sequences; about 20% were seen once. Sequencing was carried out using blood. These receptor sequences come from a man aged 70-80 years in good health.

V is TRBV20-1 and J is TRBJ1-1; D is ambiguous. V was pared by 2 bases and J by 3 bases, with 4 bases between. The CDR3 has 11 residues. The germline V gene has CDR1 DFQATT and CDR2 SNEGSKA (reference sequence). CDR3 sequence (DNA): TGCAGTGCTAGACTGTACACTGAAGCTTTCTTT. Translated, it gives CSARLYTEAFF.

This clonotype was seen a few times. The gene calls are TRBV19 and TRBJ2-1; TRBD2 aligns across 7 bases. Trimming took 5 bases from V and 6 from J; bases not matched to a gene: 10. In germline, CDR1 is LNHDA, CDR2 SQIVND (reference sequence). This CDR3 has 15 residues. CDR3 DNA: TGTGCCAGTAGTGAGGGGCTAGCGGATACCAATGAGCAGTTCTTC. Amino acid sequence: CASSEGLADTNEQFF. Full variable domain (outside the CDR3, taken from reference TRBV19 and TRBJ2-1): DGGITQSPKYLFRKEGQNVTLSCEQNLNHDAMYWYRQDPGQGLRLIYYSQIVNDFQKGDIAEGYSVSREKKESFPLTVTSAQKNPTAFYLCASSEGLADTNEQFFGPGTRLTVL.

The CDR3 is CASSIGQGMEKLFF. The CDR3, as DNA: TGCGCCAGCAGCATCGGACAGGGTATGGAAAAACTGTTTTTT. The V gene is TRBV5-1, the J gene TRBJ1-4; TRBD1 aligns across 8 bases. CDR3 length equals 14 residues. The V gene's germline CDR1 is SGHRS and CDR2 YFSETQ. Trimming cost V 4 bases and J 8 bases; bases outside gene matches: 7. The entire variable domain, with the rest obtained from reference TRBV5-1 and TRBJ1-4, is as follows: KAGVTQTPRYLIKTRGQQVTLSCSPISGHRSVSWYQQTPGQGLQFLFEYFSETQRNKGNFPGRFSGRQFSNSRSEMNVSTLELGDSALYLCASSIGQGMEKLFFGSGTQLSVL.

The CDR3 DNA reads as TGTGCCAGCAGCTCACTTCAGACGGGGGCTTTCTTT. Translation: CASSSLQTGAFF. The V gene is TRBV11-2, the J gene TRBJ1-1; no firm D call. This CDR3 comprises 12 residues. V was cut by 4 bases and J by 11 bases, with 14 bases left in between. The germline V gene encodes CDR1 SGHAT and CDR2 FQNNGV.

This clonotype was seen a handful of times. The CDR3 sequence is CASSQGVSAGNQPQHF. CDR3 coding DNA: TGTGCCAGCAGCCAAGGGGTTTCGGCGGGCAATCAGCCCCAGCATTTT. The chain recombines TRBV3-1 with TRBJ1-5; no definite D call. The CDR3 totals 16 residues. Deletions cut 1 base from V and 2 bases from J, with 12 bases between. Germline V gene data show CDR1 as LGHDT and CDR2 as YNNKEL (reference sequence). The entire variable domain, with the rest obtained from reference TRBV3-1 and TRBJ1-5, is as follows: DTAVSQTPKYLVTQMGNDKSIKCEQNLGHDTMYWYKQDSKKFLKIMFSYNNKELIINETVPNRFSPKSPDKAHLNLHINSLELGDSAVYFCASSQGVSAGNQPQHFGDGTRLSIL.

This clonotype was found a few times. This chain uses TRBV20-1 with TRBJ2-7; D gene uncertain. The better agreement between TRBJ2-1 and the DNA end casts doubt on the J call. Germline V CDR1 and CDR2: DFQATT, SNEGSKA (reference sequence). The CDR3 sequence is 12 residues long. CDR3 nucleotides: TGCAGTGCTCTTCAGGTTGGTAATGAGCAGTTCTTC. Encoded protein: CSALQVGNEQFF.

V usage is TRBV7-6 and J usage is TRBJ2-5, with D tentatively TRBD1 or TRBD2 (5 bases each). TRBJ2-7 explains the end of the DNA better; the J call may be wrong. The CDR3 runs 21 residues. Germline loops: CDR1 SGHVS, CDR2 FNYEAQ. CDR3 bases: TGTGCCAGCAGCTTAGCCGAGAGGAGTCTAGTCGGGACGGAAATCTCCTACGAGCAGTACTTC. This translates into CASSLAERSLVGTEISYEQYF.

The V call is TRBV5-6, the J call TRBJ2-4, with TRBD1 identical over 8 bases. The J segment lost 8 bases and the V segment lost 2 bases, leaving 9 bases of the junction unmatched. Per germline, CDR1 SGHDT and CDR2 YYEEEE. The CDR3 is made up of 15 amino acids. CDR3: CASSFPTETGDIQYF. As DNA, the CDR3 is TGTGCCAGCAGCTTCCCAACTGAGACAGGGGACATTCAGTACTTC. The variable domain in full, completed from reference TRBV5-6 and TRBJ2-4, reads DAGVTQSPTHLIKTRGQQVTLRCSPKSGHDTVSWYQQALGQGPQFIFQYYEEEERQRGNFPDRFSGHQFPNYSSELNVNALLLGDSALYLCASSFPTETGDIQYFGAGTRLSVL.

This clonotype was counted only a few times. This sequence joins TRBV4-3 and TRBJ2-5, with 8 bases fitting TRBD1. CDR1 is LGHNA, CDR2 YSLEER, per germline. CDR3 length: 15 residues. The V segment lost 4 bases and the J segment 4 bases; nucleotides outside the gene matches: 8. CDR3 in DNA: TGCGCCAGCAGCCGACAGGACAGGGTCGGAGAGACCCAGTACTTC. Translated, it gives CASSRQDRVGETQYF.

V usage is TRBV2 and J usage is TRBJ2-1, with 7 nucleotides matching TRBD2. This CDR3 has 14 amino acids. V lost 8 bases and J lost 9; bases outside the gene matches: 13. Germline V CDR1 and CDR2: SNHLY, FYNNEI. The DNA of the CDR3 is TGTGCCAGCCTTCTTATGCGGGGGTTGGGTGAGCAGTTCTTC. Translated: CASLLMRGLGEQFF.

V usage is TRBV29-1 and J usage is TRBJ1-2; D not resolved. Germline CDR1 is SQVTM and CDR2 is ANQGSEA. V shed 3 bases and J shed 5 bases, with 4 bases lying between them. The CDR3 length is 10 residues. The DNA for the CDR3 is TGCAGCGTTGATTTTTATGGCTACACCTTC. This translates into CSVDFYGYTF.

The chain carries TRBV7-9 and TRBJ2-1; D might be TRBD2 (6 bases). The length of the CDR3 is 14 residues. The V end was cut by 3 bases, the J end by 6 bases, with 12 bases between. The germline gives CDR1 SEHNR, CDR2 FQNEAQ (reference sequence). This CDR3 reads CASSLGGAANEQFF. The CDR3 DNA reads TGTGCCAGCAGCTTGGGAGGAGCGGCCAATGAGCAGTTCTTC.

Concerning this clonotype itself: Sequence at one end of the junction differs from germline and may be a read error. V usage is TRBV6-6 and J usage is TRBJ2-5; D is possibly TRBD1 (6 bases). This CDR3 is 13 amino acids long. CDR1 is MNHNY, CDR2 SVGAGI, per germline (reference sequence). DNA of the CDR3: TGTGCCGGCAGTTACAGGACAGAAGAGACCCAGTACTTC. Protein: CAGSYRTEETQYF.

The V call is TRBV7-2, the J call TRBJ1-5; D is unresolved. Germline V CDR1 and CDR2: SGHTA, FQGNSA. The CDR3 is 14 residues long. The ends were cut back, 5 bases at V and 5 bases at J, with 13 bases in the middle. DNA of the CDR3: TGTGCCAGCAGCCGCCGGTTGGACCATCAGCCCCAGCATTTT. This gives the protein CASSRRLDHQPQHF.

The gene calls are TRBV28 and TRBJ2-6, with 7 bases fitting TRBD1. This CDR3 comprises 16 residues. Germline values: CDR1 MDHEN, CDR2 SYDVKM. V lost 6 bases and J lost 0; bases outside the gene matches: 5. The CDR3 coding sequence is TGTGCCAGCAGACGACAGGGTCACTCTGGGGCCAACGTCCTGACTTTC. Residues: CASRRQGHSGANVLTF. Full variable domain (remainder filled in from reference TRBV28 and TRBJ2-6): DVKVTQSSRYLVKRTGEKVFLECVQDMDHENMFWYRQDPGLGLRLIYFSYDVKMKEKGDIPEGYSVSREKKERFSLILESASTNQTSMYLCASRRQGHSGANVLTFGAGSRLTVL.

This clonotype has just a few counts. The V call is TRBV2, the J call TRBJ2-5, with TRBD1 identical over 11 bases. The J call may not be correct, given that the DNA end is closer to TRBJ2-7. The CDR3 runs to 14 residues. The germline V gene encodes CDR1 SNHLY and CDR2 FYNNEI. The CDR3 spells CASRGQGVSYEQYF. The DNA for the CDR3 is TGTGCCAGCAGGGGACAGGGGGTCTCCTACGAGCAGTACTTC.

This clonotype has only a few counts. This rearrangement joins TRBV15 to TRBJ2-5, with TRBD2 as a possible D gene (6 bases). CDR3 length equals 14 residues. Germline V gene lookup returns CDR1 LNHNV and CDR2 YYDKDF (reference sequence). V was trimmed by 3 bases and J by 1 base, leaving 9 bases between them. The DNA for the CDR3 is TGTGCCACCAGCAGGGGAGGCTTCCAAGAGACCCAGTACTTC. It is translated as CATSRGGFQETQYF.

This clonotype turned up a few times. This rearrangement joins TRBV7-9 to TRBJ2-5; the match to TRBD2 covers 10 bases. V was pared by 3 bases and J by 4 bases, with 5 bases of the junction left unmatched. Per germline, CDR1 SEHNR and CDR2 FQNEAQ (reference sequence). The length of the CDR3 is 15 residues. DNA of the CDR3: TGTGCCAGCAGCTTCAACCTAGCGGGGGCAGAGACCCAGTACTTC. Its protein is CASSFNLAGAETQYF.

V gene TRBV24-1 combines with J gene TRBJ2-1; D not certain. The CDR3 runs to 12 residues. V shed 7 bases and J shed 3 bases, with 6 bases lying between them. Germline V gives CDR1 KGHDR, CDR2 SFDVKD. As DNA, the CDR3 is TGTGCCACCAGGGAAAGCTACAATGAGCAGTTCTTC. It specifies CATRESYNEQFF.

This clonotype was seen repeatedly, ten times or more. The chain is built from TRBV5-1 and TRBJ2-1; D may be TRBD2 (5 bases). Between the trimmed V and J ends, which lost 0 bases and 0 bases, there was a span of 7 bases. This CDR3 spans 15 amino acids. Looked up from germline, CDR1 is SGHRS and CDR2 is YFSETQ. The CDR3 nucleotides are TGCGCCAGCAGCTTGGTACGGGGCTCCTACAATGAGCAGTTCTTC. Translation gives CASSLVRGSYNEQFF.

This clonotype was recorded at least ten times. The chain links TRBV6-6 to TRBJ2-7; D may match TRBD1 or TRBD2 (5 bases each). V was cut by 6 bases and J by 6 bases, with 12 bases left in between. CDR3 length: 12 residues. Germline V gene lookup returns CDR1 MNHNY and CDR2 SVGAGI (reference sequence). The CDR3, as DNA: TGTGCCAGCAGGGGGGTTAGAAGCGAGCAGTACGTC. Translated, it gives CASRGVRSEQYV.

The rearrangement joins TRBV20-1 to TRBJ2-3, with D perhaps TRBD1 or TRBD2 (5 bases each). The germline gives CDR1 DFQATT, CDR2 SNEGSKA (reference sequence). The V end was cut by 0 bases, the J end by 6 bases, with 19 bases between. This CDR3 region has 16 residues. The CDR3 spells CSARDFRVGRPDTQYF. In DNA, the CDR3 is TGCAGTGCTAGAGATTTTAGAGTGGGACGCCCTGATACGCAGTATTTT.

This clonotype was seen a few times. The J gene is TRBJ1-4, the V gene TRBV28; TRBD1 is a possible D gene (6 bases). The CDR3 extends over 16 amino acids. The germline CDR1 and CDR2 sequences are MDHEN and SYDVKM. Trimming cost V 2 bases and J 4 bases, with 14 bases left between them. The DNA for the CDR3 is TGTGCCAGCAGTTTACCCGCAGGGGATATTAATGAAAAACTGTTTTTT. Encoded protein: CASSLPAGDINEKLFF.

The V call is TRBV12-3 or TRBV12-4, the J call TRBJ2-1, with D unresolved. The assigned J gene may be wrong: the sequence end matches TRBJ2-5 better. This CDR3 spans 9 amino acids. The CDR3 spells CASNWDQYF. The CDR3 coding sequence is TGTGCCAGCAATTGGGACCAGTACTTC.

This clonotype has a count of ten or more. V usage is TRBV12-3 or TRBV12-4 and J usage is TRBJ1-1, with TRBD1 identical over 8 bases. The CDR3 loop spans 15 amino acids. The trim removed 5 bases at V and 1 base at J, leaving 6 bases unmatched. The CDR3 here is CASSDLDRENTEAFF. The CDR3 coding sequence is TGTGCCAGCAGTGATTTGGACAGGGAGAACACTGAAGCTTTCTTT.

There are many counts of this clonotype. V and J are TRBV20-1 and TRBJ1-1; possibly TRBD1 for D (5 bases). Germline lookup yields CDR1 DFQATT and CDR2 SNEGSKA (reference sequence). This CDR3 has 12 residues. Between the trimmed V and J ends, which lost 3 bases and 4 bases, there was a span of 9 bases. The CDR3 sequence: CSASGGITEAFF. As DNA, the CDR3 is TGCAGTGCTAGTGGGGGTATCACTGAAGCTTTCTTT.

The chain combines TRBV30 with TRBJ1-4; 11 bases match TRBD1. Germline CDR1 is GTSNPN and CDR2 is SVGIG (reference sequence). Trimming took 3 bases from V and 11 from J; bases not matched to a gene: 8. The CDR3 contains 14 residues. CDR3 residues: CAWSRGTGGTKLFF. The CDR3 DNA reads TGTGCCTGGAGCCGCGGGACAGGGGGGACGAAACTGTTTTTT.

The chain recombines TRBV3-1 with TRBJ2-4; D not certain. This CDR3 spans 13 amino acids. V was shortened by 3 bases and J by 4 bases, with 7 bases between the two germline ends. Germline V gives CDR1 LGHDT, CDR2 YNNKEL (reference sequence). The CDR3 reads CASSHGDKNIQYF. CDR3 nucleotides: TGTGCCAGCAGCCATGGAGATAAAAACATTCAGTACTTC.

This clonotype has more than one count but fewer than ten. The chain joins TRBV20-1 to TRBJ2-1; 10 nucleotides agree with TRBD2. CDR3 length equals 16 residues. Germline CDR1 is DFQATT and CDR2 is SNEGSKA (reference sequence). The J segment lost 4 bases and the V segment lost 3 bases, leaving 9 bases of the junction unmatched. CDR3 nucleotide sequence: TGCAGTGCTAGGCCTCCTAGCGGGGGAAAATACAATGAGCAGTTCTTC. Translating it yields CSARPPSGGKYNEQFF.